This entry lists 6 T cell receptor beta chains sequenced from one sample in a study of sequential checkpoint blockade in melanoma. Treatment given: randomized to nivolumab then ipilimumab (arm A) or the reverse (arm B). Sequenced by immunoSEQ multiplex PCR; TCRdb stores in-frame clones only, minus some. The table records about 1,700 clones, 77% of them present only once. The material sequenced was CD8+ T cells sorted from blood (inferred from file names), taken from a patient given nivolumab and ipilimumab in sequence. The receptor source for this set is a human donor with melanoma.

The CDR3 bases are TGTGCCAGCAGCTTAGTCGGGGGGAACACTGAAGCTTTCTTT. Its protein is CASSLVGGNTEAFF. The chain recombines TRBV11-3 with TRBJ1-1; D possibly corresponds to TRBD1 (5 bases). The CDR3 runs to 14 residues. Germline V gene lookup returns CDR1 SGHNT and CDR2 YENEEA. V lost 1 base to trimming and J lost 1 base, with 7 bases between them.

V is TRBV2 and J is TRBJ1-3; 7 bases line up with TRBD1. Germline CDR1 SNHLY, CDR2 FYNNEI. The V gene end was trimmed by 1 base and the J gene end by 9 bases; junction bases not matched to a gene: 6. The CDR3 is made up of 14 amino acids. CDR3 sequence: CASSEGQGLFTIYF. For the CDR3, the DNA is TGTGCCAGCAGTGAAGGACAGGGACTCTTCACCATATATTTT.

This clone was counted between two and nine times. The J gene is TRBJ1-5, the V gene TRBV29-1, with D unresolved. CDR1 is SQVTM and CDR2 is ANQGSEA in the germline V gene. The CDR3 is 13 residues long. V shed 0 bases and J shed 7 bases, with 10 bases lying between them. CDR3 nucleotide sequence: TGCAGCGTTGAAGATGGACTTGGACAGCCCCAGCATTTT. Encoded protein: CSVEDGLGQPQHF.

The CDR3 loop is CASSASTGSGNTEAFF. The CDR3 DNA follows: TGTGCCAGCAGTGCGTCGACAGGGTCTGGGAACACTGAAGCTTTCTTT. The V gene is TRBV6-1, the J gene TRBJ1-1; 7 nucleotides agree with TRBD1. From germline, CDR1 is MNHNS and CDR2 SASEGT. The CDR3 totals 16 residues. V lost 4 bases and J lost 1; bases outside the gene matches: 9.

The J gene is TRBJ1-5, the V gene TRBV6-5, with D uncertain. CDR3 size: 15 residues. Germline loops: CDR1 MNHEY, CDR2 SVGAGI. V was clipped by 7 bases and J by 0 bases, with 13 bases between them. CDR3 residues: CASKREPFSNQPQHF. CDR3 in DNA: TGTGCCAGCAAGCGGGAGCCTTTTAGCAATCAGCCCCAGCATTTT.

V gene TRBV7-2 combines with J gene TRBJ1-2; tentative D call: TRBD1 (5 bases). CDR1 and CDR2 (germline): SGHTA, FQGNSA. This CDR3 spans 14 amino acids. Deletions cut 1 base from V and 7 bases from J, with 13 bases between. The CDR3 is CASSLDDSNGGYTF. CDR3 nucleotides: TGTGCCAGCAGCTTAGACGACAGTAATGGTGGCTACACCTTC.